This TCR beta chain stems from a study of CD8 T cells in Susac syndrome. Germline trimming cut 2 bases from V and 3 bases from J; bases unmatched to any gene: 6. The CDR3 sequence is 15 residues long. CDR1 DFQATT and CDR2 SNEGSKA come from the germline V gene (reference sequence). RNA amounts of roughly 0.45 to 1 ug underwent reverse transcription with random hexamers. TCRdb redid the calling of the immunoSEQ multiplex PCR reads with MiXCR, one entry per CDR3 protein. This sample has around 80,000 distinct CDR3 sequences, with roughly 95% found just once. This sequence was found in a human donor with Susac syndrome. The specimen sequenced was CD8+ T cells from PBMCs. The rearrangement uses TRBV20-1 and TRBJ2-2; TRBD2 matches at 7 bases. DNA for the CDR3: TGCAGTGCTAGAAGCGGGGATCGCGACACCGGGGAGCTGTTTTTT. Amino acids: CSARSGDRDTGELFF.